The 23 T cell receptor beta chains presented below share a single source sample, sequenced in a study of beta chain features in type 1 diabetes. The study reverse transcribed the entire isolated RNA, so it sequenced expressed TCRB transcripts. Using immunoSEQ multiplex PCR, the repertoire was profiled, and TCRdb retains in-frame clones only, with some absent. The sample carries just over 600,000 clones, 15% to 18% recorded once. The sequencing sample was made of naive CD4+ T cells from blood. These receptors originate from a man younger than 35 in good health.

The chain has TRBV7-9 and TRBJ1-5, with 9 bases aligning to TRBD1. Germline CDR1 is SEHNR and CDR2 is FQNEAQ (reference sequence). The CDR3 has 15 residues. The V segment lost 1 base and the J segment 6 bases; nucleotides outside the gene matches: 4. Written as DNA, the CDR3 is TGTGCCAGCAGCTTAGGGACAGGGGTTAGTCAGCCCCAGCATTTT. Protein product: CASSLGTGVSQPQHF.

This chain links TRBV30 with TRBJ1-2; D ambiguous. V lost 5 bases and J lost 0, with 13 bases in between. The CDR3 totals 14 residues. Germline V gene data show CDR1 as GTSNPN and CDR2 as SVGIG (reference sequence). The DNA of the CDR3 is TGTGCCTGGGCCCTTCCCCCTTCTAACTATGGCTACACCTTC. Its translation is CAWALPPSNYGYTF.

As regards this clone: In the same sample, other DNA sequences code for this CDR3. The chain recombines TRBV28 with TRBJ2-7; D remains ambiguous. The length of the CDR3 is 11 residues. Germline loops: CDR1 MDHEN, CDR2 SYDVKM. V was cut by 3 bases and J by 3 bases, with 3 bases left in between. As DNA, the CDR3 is TGTGCCAGCAGTTTCAGCTACGAGCAGTACTTC. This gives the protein CASSFSYEQYF.

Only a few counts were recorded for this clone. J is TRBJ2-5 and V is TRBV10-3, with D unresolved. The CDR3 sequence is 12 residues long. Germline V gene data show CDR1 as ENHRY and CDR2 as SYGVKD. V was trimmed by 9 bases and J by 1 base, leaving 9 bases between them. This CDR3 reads CAMSRSQETQYF. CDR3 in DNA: TGTGCCATGAGCCGGAGCCAAGAGACCCAGTACTTC.

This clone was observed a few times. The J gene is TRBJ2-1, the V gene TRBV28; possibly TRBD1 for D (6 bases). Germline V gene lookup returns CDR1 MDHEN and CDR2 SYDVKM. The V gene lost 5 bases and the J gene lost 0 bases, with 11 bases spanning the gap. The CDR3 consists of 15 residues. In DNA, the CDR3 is TGTGCCAGCAGTCCGGACAGACGCTCCTACAATGAGCAGTTCTTC. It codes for CASSPDRRSYNEQFF.

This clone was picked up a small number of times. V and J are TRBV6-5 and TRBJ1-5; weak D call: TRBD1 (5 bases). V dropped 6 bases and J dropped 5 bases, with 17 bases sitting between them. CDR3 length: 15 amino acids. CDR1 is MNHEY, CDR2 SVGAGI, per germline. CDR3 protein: CASRDLGGGDQPQHF. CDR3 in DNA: TGTGCCAGCAGGGATTTGGGGGGTGGTGATCAGCCCCAGCATTTT.

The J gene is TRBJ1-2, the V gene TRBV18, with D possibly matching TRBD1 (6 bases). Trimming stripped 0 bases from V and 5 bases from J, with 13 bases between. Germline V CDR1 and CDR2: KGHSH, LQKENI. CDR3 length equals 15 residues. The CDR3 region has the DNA TGTGCCAGCTCACCACCAGACAGGTCCTCGTATGGCTACACCTTC. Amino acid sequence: CASSPPDRSSYGYTF.

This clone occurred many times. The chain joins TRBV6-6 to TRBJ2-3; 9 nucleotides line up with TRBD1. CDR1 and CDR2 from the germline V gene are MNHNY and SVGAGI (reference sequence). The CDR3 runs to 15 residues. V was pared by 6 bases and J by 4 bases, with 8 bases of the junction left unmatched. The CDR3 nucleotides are TGTGCCAGCAGATCGGGACAGGGAGTCGCAGATACGCAGTATTTT. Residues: CASRSGQGVADTQYF.

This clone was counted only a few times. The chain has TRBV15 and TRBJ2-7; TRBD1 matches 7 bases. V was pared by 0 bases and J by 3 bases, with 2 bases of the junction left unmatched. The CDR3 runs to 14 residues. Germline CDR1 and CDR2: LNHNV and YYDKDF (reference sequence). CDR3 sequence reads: CATSREWDSYEQYF. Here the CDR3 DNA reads TGTGCCACCAGCAGAGAATGGGACAGCTACGAGCAGTACTTC. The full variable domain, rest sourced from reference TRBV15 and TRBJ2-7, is DAMVIQNPRYQVTQFGKPVTLSCSQTLNHNVMYWYQQKSSQAPKLLFHYYDKDFNNEADTPDNFQSRRPNTSFCFLDIRSPGLGDTAMYLCATSREWDSYEQYFGPGTRLTVT.

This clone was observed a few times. The CDR3 loop is CASSTPTGTGNQYF. The CDR3, as DNA: TGTGCCAGCAGCACACCTACCGGGACAGGGAACCAGTACTTC. The chain couples TRBV6-5 to TRBJ2-5; 9 bases match TRBD1. V was clipped by 6 bases and J by 10 bases; unmatched bases: 12. The CDR3 runs 14 residues. Germline CDR1 is MNHEY and CDR2 is SVGAGI.

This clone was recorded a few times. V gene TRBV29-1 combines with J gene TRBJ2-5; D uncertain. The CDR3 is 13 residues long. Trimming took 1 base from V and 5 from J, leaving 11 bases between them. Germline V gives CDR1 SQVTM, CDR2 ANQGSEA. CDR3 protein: CSVEVLEWETQYF. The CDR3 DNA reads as TGCAGCGTTGAAGTTCTAGAGTGGGAGACCCAGTACTTC.

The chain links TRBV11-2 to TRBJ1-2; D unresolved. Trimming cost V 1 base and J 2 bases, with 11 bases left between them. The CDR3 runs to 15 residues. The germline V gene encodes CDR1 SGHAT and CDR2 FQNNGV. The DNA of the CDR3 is TGTGCCAGCAGCTTAGGGGTATCGCGGAACTATGGCTACACCTTC. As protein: CASSLGVSRNYGYTF.

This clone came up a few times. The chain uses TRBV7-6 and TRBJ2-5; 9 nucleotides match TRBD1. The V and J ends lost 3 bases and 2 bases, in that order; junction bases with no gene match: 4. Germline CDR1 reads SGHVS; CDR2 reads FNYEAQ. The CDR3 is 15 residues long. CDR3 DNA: TGTGCCAGCAGCTTGGGACAGGGTTTTCAAGAGACCCAGTACTTC. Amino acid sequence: CASSLGQGFQETQYF.

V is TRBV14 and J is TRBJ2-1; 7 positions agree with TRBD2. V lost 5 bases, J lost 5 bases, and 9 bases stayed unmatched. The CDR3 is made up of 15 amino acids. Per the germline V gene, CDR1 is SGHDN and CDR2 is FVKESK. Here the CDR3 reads CASSYLGLADNEQFF. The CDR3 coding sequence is TGTGCCAGCAGCTACCTAGGGCTAGCGGACAATGAGCAGTTCTTC.

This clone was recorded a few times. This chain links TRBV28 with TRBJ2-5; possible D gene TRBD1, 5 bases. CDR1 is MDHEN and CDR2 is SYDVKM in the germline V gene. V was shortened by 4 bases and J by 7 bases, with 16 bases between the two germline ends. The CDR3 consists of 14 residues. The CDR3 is CASSSYDSLGTQYF. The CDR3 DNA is TGTGCCAGCAGTTCTTACGACAGTTTAGGGACCCAGTACTTC.

The CDR3 loop reads CASSFWDRRSYEQYF. In DNA, the CDR3 is TGTGCCAGCAGCTTCTGGGATCGCAGGTCCTACGAGCAGTACTTC. The chain employs TRBV7-2 and TRBJ2-7; D is uncertain. Germline assignment: CDR1 SGHTA and CDR2 FQGNSA. V lost 3 bases, J lost 1 base, and 13 bases lay in between. This CDR3 is 15 amino acids long. Variable domain in full (rest from reference TRBV7-2 and TRBJ2-7): GAGVSQSPSNKVTEKGKDVELRCDPISGHTALYWYRQSLGQGLEFLIYFQGNSAPDKSGLPSDRFSAERTGGSVSTLTIQRTQQEDSAVYLCASSFWDRRSYEQYFGPGTRLTVT.

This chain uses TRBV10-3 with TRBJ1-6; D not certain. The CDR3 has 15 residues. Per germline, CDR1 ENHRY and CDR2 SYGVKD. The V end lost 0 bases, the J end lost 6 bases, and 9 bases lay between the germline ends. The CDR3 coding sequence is TGTGCCATCAGTGAGTCGGGAGGGCCTAATTCACCCCTCCACTTT. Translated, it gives CAISESGGPNSPLHF.

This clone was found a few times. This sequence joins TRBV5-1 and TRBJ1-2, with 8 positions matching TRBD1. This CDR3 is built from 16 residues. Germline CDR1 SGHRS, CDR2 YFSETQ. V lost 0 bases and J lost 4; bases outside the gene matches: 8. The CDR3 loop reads CASSLGAGTGPYGYTF. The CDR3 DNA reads TGCGCCAGCAGCTTGGGGGCCGGGACAGGACCCTATGGCTACACCTTC.

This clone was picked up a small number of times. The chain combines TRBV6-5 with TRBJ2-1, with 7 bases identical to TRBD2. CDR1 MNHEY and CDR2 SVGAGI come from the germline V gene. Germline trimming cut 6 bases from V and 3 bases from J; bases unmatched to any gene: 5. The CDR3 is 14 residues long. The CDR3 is CASSEWGGYNEQFF. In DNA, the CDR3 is TGTGCCAGCAGCGAGTGGGGGGGCTACAATGAGCAGTTCTTC.

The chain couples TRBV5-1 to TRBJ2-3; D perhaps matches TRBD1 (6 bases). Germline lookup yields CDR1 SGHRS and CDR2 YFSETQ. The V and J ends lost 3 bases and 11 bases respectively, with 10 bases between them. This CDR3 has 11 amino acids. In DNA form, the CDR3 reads TGCGCCAGCAGCTCGGACAGCGGGCAGTATTTT. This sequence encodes CASSSDSGQYF. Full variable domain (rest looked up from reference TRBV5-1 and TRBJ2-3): KAGVTQTPRYLIKTRGQQVTLSCSPISGHRSVSWYQQTPGQGLQFLFEYFSETQRNKGNFPGRFSGRQFSNSRSEMNVSTLELGDSALYLCASSSDSGQYFGPGTRLTVL.

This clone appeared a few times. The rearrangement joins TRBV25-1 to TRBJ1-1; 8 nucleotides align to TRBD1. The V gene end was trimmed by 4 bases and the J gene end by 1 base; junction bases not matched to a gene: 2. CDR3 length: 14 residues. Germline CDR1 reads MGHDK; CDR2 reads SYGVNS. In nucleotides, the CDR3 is TGTGCCAGCAGTGGGACAGGGAGGAACACTGAAGCTTTCTTT. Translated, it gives CASSGTGRNTEAFF.

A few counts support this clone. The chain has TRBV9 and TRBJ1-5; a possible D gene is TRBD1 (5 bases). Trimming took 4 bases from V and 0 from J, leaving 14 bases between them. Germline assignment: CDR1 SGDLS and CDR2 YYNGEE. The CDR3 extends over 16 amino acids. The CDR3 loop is CASSNRDGDSNQPQHF. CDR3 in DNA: TGTGCCAGCAGCAACCGGGACGGCGATAGCAATCAGCCCCAGCATTTT.

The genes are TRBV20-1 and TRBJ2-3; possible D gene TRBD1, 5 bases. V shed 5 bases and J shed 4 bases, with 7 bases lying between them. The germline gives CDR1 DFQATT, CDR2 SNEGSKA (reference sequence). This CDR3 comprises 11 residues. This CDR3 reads CSAPGSDTQYF. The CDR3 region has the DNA TGCAGTGCTCCAGGGTCAGATACGCAGTATTTT.